The entry that follows covers one T cell receptor beta chain sequence. The source of the sample is a study of cytomegalovirus exposure and HLA in healthy donors. The PCR contained 60 Vbeta and 13 Jbeta primers. Some clones are missing from TCRdb's copy, which holds only in-frame ones; the method was immunoSEQ multiplex PCR. The sample includes about 120,000 clones, around 62% of them seen just once. The germline V gene has CDR1 SGHTA and CDR2 FQGNSA. The CDR3 spans 13 residues. V shed 1 base and J shed 3 bases, with 7 bases lying between them. The receptor was isolated from a woman aged 40 to 49 in good health and CMV-seropositive. Source material: PBMCs. V is TRBV7-2 and J is TRBJ2-7, with no clear D. CDR3 in amino acids: CASSLGAIYEQYF. The CDR3 DNA reads TGTGCCAGCAGCTTAGGAGCCATCTACGAGCAGTACTTC. Combining the CDR3 with reference TRBV7-2 and TRBJ2-7 gives the whole variable domain GAGVSQSPSNKVTEKGKDVELRCDPISGHTALYWYRQSLGQGLEFLIYFQGNSAPDKSGLPSDRFSAERTGGSVSTLTIQRTQQEDSAVYLCASSLGAIYEQYFGPGTRLTVT.